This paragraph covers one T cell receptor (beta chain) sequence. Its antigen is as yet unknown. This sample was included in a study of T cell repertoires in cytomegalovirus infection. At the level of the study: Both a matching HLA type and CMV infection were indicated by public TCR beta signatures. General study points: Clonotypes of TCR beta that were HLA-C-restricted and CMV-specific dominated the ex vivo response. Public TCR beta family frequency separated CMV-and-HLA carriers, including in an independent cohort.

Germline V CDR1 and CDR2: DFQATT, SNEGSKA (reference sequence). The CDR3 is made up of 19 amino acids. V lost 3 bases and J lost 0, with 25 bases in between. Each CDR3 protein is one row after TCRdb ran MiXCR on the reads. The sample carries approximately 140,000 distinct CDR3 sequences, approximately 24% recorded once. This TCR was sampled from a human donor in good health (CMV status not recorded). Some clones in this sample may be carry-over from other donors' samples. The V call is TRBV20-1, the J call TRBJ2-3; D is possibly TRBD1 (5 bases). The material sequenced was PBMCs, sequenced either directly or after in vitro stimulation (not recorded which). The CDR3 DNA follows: TGCAGTGCTAGTAACCAGGGAATGAGTCCCTCATCTAGCACAGATACGCAGTATTTT. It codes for CSASNQGMSPSSSTDTQYF.